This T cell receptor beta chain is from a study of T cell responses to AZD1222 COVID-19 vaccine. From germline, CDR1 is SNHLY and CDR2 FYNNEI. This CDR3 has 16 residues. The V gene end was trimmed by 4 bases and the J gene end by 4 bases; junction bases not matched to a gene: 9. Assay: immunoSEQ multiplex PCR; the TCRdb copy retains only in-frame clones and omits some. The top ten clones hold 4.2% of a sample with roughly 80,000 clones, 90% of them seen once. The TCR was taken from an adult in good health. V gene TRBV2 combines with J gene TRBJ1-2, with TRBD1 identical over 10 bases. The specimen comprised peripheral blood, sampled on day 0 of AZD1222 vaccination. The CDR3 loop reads CASSAIRDRGFYGYTF. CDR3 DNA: TGTGCCAGCAGTGCAATCAGGGACAGGGGATTCTATGGCTACACCTTC.